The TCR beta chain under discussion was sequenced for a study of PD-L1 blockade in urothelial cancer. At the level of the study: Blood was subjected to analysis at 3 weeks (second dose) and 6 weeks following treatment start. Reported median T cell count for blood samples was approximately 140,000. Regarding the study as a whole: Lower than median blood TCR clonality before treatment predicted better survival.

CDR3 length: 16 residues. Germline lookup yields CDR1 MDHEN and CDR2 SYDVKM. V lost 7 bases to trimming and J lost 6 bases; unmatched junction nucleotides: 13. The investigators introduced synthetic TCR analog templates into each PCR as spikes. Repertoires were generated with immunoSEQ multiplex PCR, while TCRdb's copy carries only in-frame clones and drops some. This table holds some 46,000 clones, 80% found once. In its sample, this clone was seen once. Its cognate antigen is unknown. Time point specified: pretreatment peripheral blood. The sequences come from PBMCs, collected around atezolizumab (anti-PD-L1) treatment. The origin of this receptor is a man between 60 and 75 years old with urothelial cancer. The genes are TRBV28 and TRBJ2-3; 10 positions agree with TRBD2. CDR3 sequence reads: CASNPSSGRGRDTQYF. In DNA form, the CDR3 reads TGTGCCAGCAACCCATCTAGCGGGAGAGGTCGCGATACGCAGTATTTT.